These 19 T cell receptor beta chains were all obtained from the same sample, sequenced in a study of blood T cell repertoires in COVID-19. TCRdb's copy holds only in-frame clones and misses some; the assay was immunoSEQ multiplex PCR. The data contain over 350,000 clones, around 87% of them singletons. The material sequenced was PBMCs or T cells enriched from blood (not recorded which). The receptors were gathered from a woman aged 25 to 39 with acute COVID-19.

V usage is TRBV11-3 and J usage is TRBJ1-3; 11 nucleotides agree with TRBD1. The CDR3 has 15 residues. J gave up 4 bases and V 5 bases, and 4 bases lay outside the gene matches. Per the germline V gene, CDR1 is SGHNT and CDR2 is YENEEA. The CDR3 reads CASSMGQGEGNTIYF. The CDR3 DNA reads TGTGCCAGCAGCATGGGACAGGGGGAAGGAAACACCATATATTTT.

V and J are TRBV9 and TRBJ2-3; D unclear. Trimming cost V 4 bases and J 1 base, with 4 bases left between them. CDR3 size: 12 residues. Germline V lookup: CDR1 SGDLS, CDR2 YYNGEE. CDR3 bases: TGTGCCAGCAGCTCTCGCACAGATACGCAGTATTTT. Its translation: CASSSRTDTQYF.

CDR3 loop: CASSQVGLRYGYTF. In nucleotides, the CDR3 is TGTGCCAGCAGCCAAGTGGGACTCCGCTATGGCTACACCTTC. The chain links TRBV14 to TRBJ1-2; D possibly corresponds to TRBD1 (5 bases). Germline lookup yields CDR1 SGHDN and CDR2 FVKESK. V dropped 1 base and J dropped 4 bases, with 10 bases sitting between them. This CDR3 region has 14 residues.

The chain links TRBV6-2 or TRBV6-3 to TRBJ2-5, with a weak D call TRBD1 (6 bases). V lost 2 bases and J 5 bases, leaving 15 bases between the germline ends. Germline-derived CDR1 and CDR2 are MNHEY and SVGEGT. This CDR3 contains 15 residues. The CDR3 sequence is CASSYPRQAEETQYF. The CDR3 DNA follows: TGTGCCAGCAGTTACCCGAGACAGGCCGAGGAGACCCAGTACTTC.

This chain uses TRBV4-1 with TRBJ2-1; 10 positions agree with TRBD1. The CDR3 has 18 residues. The germline V gene has CDR1 MGHRA and CDR2 YSYEKL. Losses at the gene ends were 1 base for V and 1 base for J; bases not matched to a gene: 7. The CDR3 region is CASSQAGQGSVSYNEQFF. The CDR3 region has the DNA TGCGCCAGCAGCCAAGCGGGACAGGGGTCGGTGTCCTACAATGAGCAGTTCTTC.

This clone was observed once. This rearrangement joins TRBV5-1 to TRBJ1-6; possibly TRBD1 for D (6 bases). Trimming took 2 bases from V and 7 from J, leaving 7 bases between them. The germline gives CDR1 SGHRS, CDR2 YFSETQ. The CDR3 extends over 13 amino acids. The CDR3 DNA reads TGCGCCAGCAGCTTTGGACAGAATTCACCCCTCCACTTT. Its protein is CASSFGQNSPLHF.

The chain carries TRBV4-1 and TRBJ1-2, with 7 bases aligning to TRBD1. The CDR3 is 15 amino acids. V gave up 1 base and J gave up 2 bases; unmatched junction bases: 4. Germline V gene lookup returns CDR1 MGHRA and CDR2 YSYEKL. The CDR3 sequence is CASSQVPGQNYGYTF. CDR3 DNA: TGCGCCAGCAGCCAAGTACCGGGACAGAACTATGGCTACACCTTC.

This chain connects TRBV27 to TRBJ1-6; 7 nucleotides line up with TRBD1. The CDR3 contains 15 residues. V was clipped by 0 bases and J by 9 bases; unmatched bases: 5. Germline V lookup: CDR1 MNHEY, CDR2 SMNVEV (reference sequence). In DNA, the CDR3 is TGTGCCAGCAGTTTATCCGCTACAGGGGTTTCACCCCTCCACTTT. Its protein is CASSLSATGVSPLHF.

This chain links TRBV13 with TRBJ2-3; TRBD2 aligns across 10 bases. After removal of 5 bases from V and 2 bases from J, the junction contained 4 bases not matched to a gene. This CDR3 region has 15 residues. The germline V gene has CDR1 PRHDT and CDR2 FYEKMQ (reference sequence). In nucleotides, the CDR3 is TGTGCCAGCAGCCTTAGCGGGGGGACCACAGATACGCAGTATTTT. It specifies CASSLSGGTTDTQYF.

The rearrangement uses TRBV28 and TRBJ2-7; weak D call: TRBD2 (7 bases). The length of the CDR3 is 15 residues. The V end was cut by 7 bases, the J end by 0 bases, with 16 bases between. Germline CDR1 MDHEN, CDR2 SYDVKM. The CDR3 reads CASTAGAGSSYEQYF. The CDR3 nucleotides read TGTGCCAGCACCGCGGGGGCGGGAAGCTCCTACGAGCAGTACTTC.

The V call is TRBV7-6, the J call TRBJ2-7; 7 nucleotides align to TRBD2. This CDR3 comprises 14 residues. Germline CDR1 is SGHVS and CDR2 is FNYEAQ. Unmatched junction bases numbered 8, after V lost 3 bases and J lost 6 bases. This CDR3 is CASSFGSGGGEQYF. The DNA for the CDR3 is TGTGCCAGCAGCTTCGGGTCGGGGGGTGGCGAGCAGTACTTC.

For this clone: At one of its ends the junction is not consistent with the germline gene, which may arise from a read error. V and J are TRBV6-6 and TRBJ1-1; D possibly corresponds to TRBD1 (5 bases). Germline V gene data show CDR1 as MNHNY and CDR2 as SVGAGI (reference sequence). CDR3 length: 14 amino acids. CDR3 nucleotide sequence: TGTGCCAGCAGTAACTCCAGGGAGAACACTGAAGCTTTCTTT. Translation: CASSNSRENTEAFF.

This clone appeared once. The rearrangement uses TRBV7-6 and TRBJ2-5, with 7 bases lining up with TRBD2. J lost 2 bases, V lost 4 bases, and 7 bases had no gene match. The germline gives CDR1 SGHVS, CDR2 FNYEAQ. The CDR3 is 15 amino acids. DNA for the CDR3: TGTGCCAGCAGCTCTAACCCCGGGGGGCAAGAGACCCAGTACTTC. It codes for CASSSNPGGQETQYF.

This clone was detected once. The V call is TRBV2, the J call TRBJ2-1; D is ambiguous. The CDR3 extends over 16 amino acids. CDR1 is SNHLY, CDR2 FYNNEI, per germline. Trimming stripped 4 bases from V and 3 bases from J, with 16 bases between. CDR3 protein: CASSAHTRLSYNEQFF. DNA for the CDR3: TGTGCCAGCAGTGCTCATACGCGACTGAGCTACAATGAGCAGTTCTTC.

This clone was seen a handful of times. The J gene is TRBJ2-1, the V gene TRBV7-2; possibly TRBD2 for D (6 bases). Deletions cut 7 bases from V and 1 base from J, with 17 bases between. Germline CDR1 is SGHTA and CDR2 is FQGNSA. This CDR3 comprises 16 residues. The CDR3 reads CASTTYGAGSYNEQFF. The CDR3 DNA reads as TGTGCCAGCACCACATACGGGGCGGGGTCCTACAATGAGCAGTTCTTC.

The chain joins TRBV7-2 to TRBJ1-5; 7 bases map to TRBD1. CDR3 length: 14 residues. V dropped 3 bases and J dropped 8; count of bases not matched to a gene: 7. From germline, CDR1 is SGHTA and CDR2 FQGNSA. The CDR3 DNA reads as TGTGCCAGCAGCTTCTCAGGGGGAATCGAGCCCCAGCATTTT. This sequence encodes CASSFSGGIEPQHF.

CDR3 DNA: TGTGCCAGCAGCTTAACCGGGACAGGACACTACAATGAGCAGTTCTTC. Translated: CASSLTGTGHYNEQFF. This chain joins TRBV7-3 and TRBJ2-1, with 8 bases identical to TRBD1. The CDR3 extends over 16 amino acids. CDR1 is SGHTA and CDR2 is FQGTGA in the germline V gene. V was pared by 0 bases and J by 3 bases, with 4 bases of the junction left unmatched. Filled out from reference TRBV7-3 and TRBJ2-1, the complete variable domain reads GAGVSQTPSNKVTEKGKYVELRCDPISGHTALYWYRQSLGQGPEFLIYFQGTGAADDSGLPNDRFFAVRPEGSVSTLKIQRTERGDSAVYLCASSLTGTGHYNEQFFGPGTRLTVL.

The chain combines TRBV5-6 with TRBJ1-2; the match to TRBD1 covers 8 bases. V dropped 2 bases and J dropped 12; count of bases not matched to a gene: 12. The CDR3 has 14 residues. CDR1 is SGHDT, CDR2 YYEEEE, per germline. The CDR3 sequence: CASSFRTGRGANTF. Written as DNA, the CDR3 is TGTGCCAGCAGCTTCAGGACAGGGAGGGGGGCGAACACCTTC.

This chain connects TRBV29-1 to TRBJ1-3, with D tentatively TRBD1 (6 bases). Germline CDR1 and CDR2: SQVTM and ANQGSEA. Between the trimmed V and J ends, which lost 3 bases and 3 bases, there was a span of 12 bases. This CDR3 region has 14 residues. In nucleotides, the CDR3 is TGCAGCGTTGATCGGGGGGCAGGTGGAAACACCATATATTTT. Amino acids: CSVDRGAGGNTIYF.